Presented here are 29 T cell receptor beta chains from one specimen sequenced in a study of T cells in localized non-small cell lung cancer. Only in-frame clones appear in the TCRdb table, and some are missing; sequencing was by immunoSEQ multiplex PCR. This sample has under 2,500 clones, with 25% to 30% found just once. This material consisted of lung tumor tissue, taken before any cancer treatment. These receptors came from a woman aged 35 to 69 with stage III squamous cell lung carcinoma.

Comment on this clone: Mismatch with germline at one junction end may stem from a read error. This chain connects TRBV12-5 to TRBJ1-4; D gene unclear. Germline V lookup: CDR1 LGHNT, CDR2 FRNRAP. This CDR3 spans 11 amino acids. CDR3 amino acids: CASGMVEKLFF. The CDR3 DNA is TGTGCTAGTGGTATGGTTGAAAAACTGTTTTTT.

This clone was picked up a small number of times. The chain uses TRBV11-3 and TRBJ2-7; D gene uncertain. The V and J ends lost 4 bases and 3 bases respectively, with 13 bases between them. Germline V gives CDR1 SGHNT, CDR2 YENEEA. The CDR3 is 14 residues long. The CDR3: CASSSDKRVYEQYF. The CDR3 DNA sequence: TGTGCCAGCAGCTCTGATAAGAGAGTCTACGAGCAGTACTTC.

The rearrangement uses TRBV5-1 and TRBJ2-2; 9 bases line up with TRBD1. V lost 4 bases to trimming and J lost 5 bases; unmatched junction nucleotides: 9. This CDR3 is 16 amino acids long. CDR1 is SGHRS and CDR2 is YFSETQ in the germline V gene. CDR3 DNA: TGCGCCAGCAGCCTAAATGACAGGGGGAGGACCGGGGAGCTGTTTTTT. As protein: CASSLNDRGRTGELFF.

This CDR3 reads CASRPRTGPLGTEAFF. In nucleotides, the CDR3 is TGTGCCAGCAGACCGAGGACAGGGCCACTTGGAACTGAAGCTTTCTTT. This chain links TRBV11-3 with TRBJ1-1, with 8 bases matching TRBD1. The CDR3 extends over 16 amino acids. J lost 5 bases, V lost 6 bases, and 14 bases had no gene match. Per the germline V gene, CDR1 is SGHNT and CDR2 is YENEEA.

The V and J genes are TRBV11-3 and TRBJ2-3, with TRBD2 matching 8 bases. Trimming removed 5 bases from V and 0 bases from J; junction bases left unmatched: 10. This CDR3 has 17 amino acids. Germline values: CDR1 SGHNT, CDR2 YENEEA. The CDR3 region is CASSPLAAGVSTDTQYF. Here the CDR3 DNA reads TGTGCCAGCAGCCCGCTTGCAGCGGGGGTAAGCACAGATACGCAGTATTTT.

This clone was seen more than once but under ten times. This chain joins TRBV11-3 and TRBJ2-7; D is ambiguous. This CDR3 region has 14 residues. The germline CDR1 and CDR2 sequences are SGHNT and YENEEA. Trimming took off 2 bases at V and 4 bases at J, with 12 bases between the two ends. The CDR3 region is CASSLYGGEYEQYF. In DNA form, the CDR3 reads TGTGCCAGCAGCTTATACGGCGGAGAATACGAGCAGTACTTC.

This clone has only a few counts. This chain joins TRBV6-7 and TRBJ1-4, with a weak D call TRBD1 (5 bases). TRBV6-7 is designated an ORF whose function remains uncertain. V was shortened by 10 bases and J by 8 bases, with 23 bases between the two germline ends. CDR3 size: 15 residues. The CDR3 here is CATDLIRESSEKLFF. The CDR3 DNA reads TGTGCCACAGATTTAATCAGGGAAAGTTCGGAAAAACTGTTTTTT.

By its share, this clone is medium-sized. CDR3 sequence reads: CASSLISVGTEAFF. The DNA for the CDR3 is TGTGCCAGCAGCTTAATTTCAGTGGGCACTGAAGCTTTCTTT. The J gene is TRBJ1-1, the V gene TRBV11-3, with D unclear. V was clipped by 2 bases and J by 4 bases, with 11 bases between them. CDR1 SGHNT and CDR2 YENEEA come from the germline V gene. This CDR3 comprises 14 residues. Looking up the rest from reference TRBV11-3 and TRBJ1-1 gives the full variable domain: EAGVVQSPRYKIIEKKQPVAFWCNPISGHNTLYWYLQNLGQGPELLIRYENEEAVDDSQLPKDRFSAERLKGVDSTLKIQPAELGDSAVYLCASSLISVGTEAFFGQGTRLTVV.

This chain connects TRBV6-8 to TRBJ2-7, with D maybe TRBD2 (5 bases). Trimming removed 6 bases from V and 3 bases from J, with 12 bases in between. The length of the CDR3 is 13 residues. Germline CDR1 and CDR2: MNHGY and SAAAGT. CDR3 region: CASSRPGVYEQYF. The CDR3 region has the DNA TGTGCCAGCAGCCGACCCGGGGTCTACGAGCAGTACTTC.

Only a few counts were recorded for this clone. CDR3 DNA sequence: TGTGCCAGCAGCTACGGACAGGGGGCGAACACCGGGGAGCTGTTTTTT. Its protein product is CASSYGQGANTGELFF. The chain couples TRBV11-3 to TRBJ2-2; 10 nucleotides align to TRBD1. CDR1 is SGHNT and CDR2 is YENEEA in the germline V gene. CDR3 length: 16 residues. The J segment lost 0 bases and the V segment lost 4 bases, leaving 2 bases of the junction unmatched.

This clone is labeled medium-sized (0.01 to 0.1%). CDR3 nucleotide sequence: TGTGCCAGCAGTCTTTTCCAGACAGCAGAGAATTCACCCCTCCACTTT. Residues: CASSLFQTAENSPLHF. The chain uses TRBV9 and TRBJ1-6; weak D call: TRBD1 (5 bases). Germline CDR1 reads SGDLS; CDR2 reads YYNGEE. This CDR3 region has 16 residues. V was cut by 5 bases and J by 7 bases, with 19 bases left in between.

The rearrangement links TRBV12-5 to TRBJ1-1; D remains ambiguous. This CDR3 contains 14 residues. The germline CDR1 and CDR2 sequences are LGHNT and FRNRAP. Trimming shortened V by 1 base and J by 5 bases, and 11 bases separated the two germline ends. CDR3 region: CASGLEVLRTEAFF. The CDR3 region has the DNA TGTGCTAGTGGTTTGGAGGTTTTGCGGACTGAAGCTTTCTTT.

This chain uses TRBV19 with TRBJ2-3, with D possibly TRBD2 on 5 matching bases. This CDR3 region has 15 residues. From germline, CDR1 is LNHDA and CDR2 SQIVND (reference sequence). V was cut by 3 bases and J by 0 bases, with 10 bases left in between. The CDR3 DNA follows: TGTGCCAGTAGTATCGTTCGGGGTAGCACAGATACGCAGTATTTT. Translation gives CASSIVRGSTDTQYF.

This clone was found a few times. The chain combines TRBV18 with TRBJ1-6, with 9 positions matching TRBD1. The V segment lost 3 bases and the J segment 14 bases; nucleotides outside the gene matches: 5. This CDR3 spans 13 amino acids. CDR1 and CDR2 from the germline V gene are KGHSH and LQKENI. The CDR3 region has the DNA TGTGCCAGCTCACCGGGACAGGGTTCGGCCCTCCACTTT. Protein product: CASSPGQGSALHF.

The chain employs TRBV15 and TRBJ1-2; weak D call: TRBD1 (5 bases). The V end lost 0 bases, the J end lost 3 bases, and 14 bases lay between the germline ends. The CDR3 contains 16 residues. The germline CDR1 and CDR2 sequences are LNHNV and YYDKDF (reference sequence). Here the CDR3 reads CATSRDGFGDDYGYTF. The CDR3 nucleotides read TGTGCCACCAGCAGAGATGGATTCGGGGACGACTATGGCTACACCTTC.

The V gene is TRBV12-2, the J gene TRBJ1-2; TRBD1 was called by the table and not checked on the DNA. TRBV12-2 is tagged as a pseudogene. The CDR3 extends over 16 amino acids. The CDR3 coding sequence is TGTGCAAGTCGACCAGACAGGGTACCCGGGTTGGATGGCTACACCTTC. Protein product: CASRPDRVPGLDGYTF.

The chain employs TRBV12-5 and TRBJ2-1; D not resolved. From germline, CDR1 is LGHNT and CDR2 FRNRAP. The V end was cut by 6 bases, the J end by 0 bases, with 18 bases between. There are 17 residues in the CDR3. The CDR3 loop is CASGQTQGASSYNEQFF. The CDR3 region has the DNA TGTGCTAGTGGCCAGACTCAAGGTGCGAGCTCCTACAATGAGCAGTTCTTC.

The J gene is TRBJ2-1, the V gene TRBV18; D not resolved. This CDR3 is built from 16 residues. V dropped 0 bases and J dropped 8 bases, with 17 bases sitting between them. Germline-derived CDR1 and CDR2 are KGHSH and LQKENI. CDR3 amino acids: CASSPPRDSYMHEQFF. CDR3 nucleotides: TGTGCCAGCTCACCACCGCGAGACTCCTACATGCATGAGCAGTTCTTC.

The chain recombines TRBV10-3 with TRBJ2-3, with TRBD2 identical over 9 bases. CDR3 length equals 18 residues. V lost 0 bases, J lost 6 bases, and 13 bases stayed unmatched. Germline CDR1 and CDR2: ENHRY and SYGVKD. The CDR3 nucleotides are TGTGCCATCAGTGAGTCCGGGTCTCGGCGGGGGGGCGAGGATACGCAGTATTTT. This encodes CAISESGSRRGGEDTQYF.

The chain employs TRBV12-5 and TRBJ2-3, with 15 nucleotides matching TRBD2. The length of the CDR3 is 16 residues. Per germline, CDR1 LGHNT and CDR2 FRNRAP. Losses at the gene ends were 5 bases for V and 8 bases for J; bases not matched to a gene: 8. CDR3 sequence reads: CASGPGLAGGQGTQYF. CDR3 nucleotides: TGTGCTAGTGGTCCCGGACTAGCGGGGGGGCAGGGTACGCAGTATTTT.

CDR3 region: CASIVGTGNPGQFF. Here the CDR3 DNA reads TGTGCCAGCATCGTCGGGACAGGGAACCCGGGGCAGTTCTTC. The V gene is TRBV6-8, the J gene TRBJ2-1; TRBD1 matches at 9 bases. The CDR3 runs to 14 residues. From germline, CDR1 is MNHGY and CDR2 SAAAGT. Trimming took 7 bases from V and 12 from J; bases not matched to a gene: 13.

This clone is labeled medium-sized. V and J are TRBV4-1 and TRBJ2-3; D call uncertain. Trimming cost V 0 bases and J 4 bases, with 14 bases left between them. This CDR3 spans 16 amino acids. The germline CDR1 and CDR2 sequences are MGHRA and YSYEKL. In nucleotides, the CDR3 is TGCGCCAGCAGCCAAGAGGCCTACCAACGCGCAGATACGCAGTATTTT. This translates into CASSQEAYQRADTQYF.

The J gene is TRBJ1-2, the V gene TRBV6-8; possibly TRBD1 for D (6 bases). Germline V gene lookup returns CDR1 MNHGY and CDR2 SAAAGT. V was shortened by 10 bases and J by 8 bases, with 17 bases between the two germline ends. The CDR3 has 12 amino acids. The CDR3 region is CATTSSGVGYTF. CDR3 sequence (DNA): TGTGCCACCACAAGTTCAGGGGTCGGCTACACCTTC.

In its sample, this clone is medium-sized. V and J are TRBV6-8 and TRBJ1-6, with D hard to call. V was cut by 3 bases and J by 9 bases, with 6 bases left in between. Germline-derived CDR1 and CDR2 are MNHGY and SAAAGT. CDR3 length equals 12 residues. CDR3 in amino acids: CASSYLGSPLHF. Here the CDR3 DNA reads TGTGCCAGCAGTTATTTAGGTTCACCCCTCCACTTT.

Relative to its sample, this clone is medium-sized. The chain links TRBV11-3 to TRBJ2-2, with D perhaps matching TRBD1 (6 bases). Per germline, CDR1 SGHNT and CDR2 YENEEA. The CDR3 is made up of 16 amino acids. Trimming removed 5 bases from V and 0 bases from J, with 13 bases in between. CDR3 amino acids: CASSLYRATNTGELFF. CDR3 coding DNA: TGTGCCAGCAGCCTATACAGGGCAACGAACACCGGGGAGCTGTTTTTT.

This chain uses TRBV11-3 with TRBJ2-4; 8 bases match TRBD1. Germline V gives CDR1 SGHNT, CDR2 YENEEA. This CDR3 contains 14 residues. J was trimmed by 4 bases and V by 5 bases; bases with no gene match: 4. The CDR3 here is CASSPRQGKNIQYF. CDR3 DNA: TGTGCCAGCAGCCCCCGACAGGGGAAAAACATTCAGTACTTC. Full variable domain (outside the CDR3, taken from reference TRBV11-3 and TRBJ2-4): EAGVVQSPRYKIIEKKQPVAFWCNPISGHNTLYWYLQNLGQGPELLIRYENEEAVDDSQLPKDRFSAERLKGVDSTLKIQPAELGDSAVYLCASSPRQGKNIQYFGAGTRLSVL.

The chain employs TRBV29-1 and TRBJ2-5; the D gene is possibly TRBD1 (6 bases). Germline CDR1 and CDR2: SQVTM and ANQGSEA. Trimming took 7 bases from V and 5 from J, leaving 14 bases between them. The CDR3 is 12 residues long. CDR3 protein: CSGGQWRETQYF. CDR3 coding DNA: TGCAGCGGAGGACAGTGGCGGGAGACCCAGTACTTC.

The table lists this clone with a few counts. The genes are TRBV11-3 and TRBJ1-2, with 8 bases matching TRBD1. The CDR3 length is 14 residues. Germline V gene sequence: CDR1 SGHNT, CDR2 YENEEA. Losses at the gene ends were 1 base for V and 6 bases for J; bases not matched to a gene: 4. The CDR3 here is CASSLVQGADGYTF. The CDR3 bases are TGTGCCAGCAGCTTAGTCCAGGGGGCGGATGGCTACACCTTC. The full variable domain, completed using reference TRBV11-3 and TRBJ1-2, is EAGVVQSPRYKIIEKKQPVAFWCNPISGHNTLYWYLQNLGQGPELLIRYENEEAVDDSQLPKDRFSAERLKGVDSTLKIQPAELGDSAVYLCASSLVQGADGYTFGSGTRLTVV.

This chain connects TRBV23-1 to TRBJ1-1; D ambiguous. TRBV23-1 is sorted into the ORF group, with uncertain function. V lost 0 bases and J lost 1, with 9 bases in between. The CDR3 runs 15 residues. The CDR3 here is CASSQSKRRNTEAFF. CDR3 in DNA: TGCGCCAGCAGTCAATCGAAACGGCGGAACACTGAAGCTTTCTTT.